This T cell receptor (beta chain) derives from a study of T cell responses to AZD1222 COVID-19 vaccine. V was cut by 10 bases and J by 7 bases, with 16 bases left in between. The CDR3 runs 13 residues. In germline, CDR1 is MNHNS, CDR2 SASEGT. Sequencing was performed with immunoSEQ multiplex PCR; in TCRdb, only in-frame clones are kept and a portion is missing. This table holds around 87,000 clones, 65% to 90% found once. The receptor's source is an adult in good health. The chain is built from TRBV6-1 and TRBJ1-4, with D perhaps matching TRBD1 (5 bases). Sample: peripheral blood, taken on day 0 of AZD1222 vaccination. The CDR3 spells CATQGLDSEKLFF. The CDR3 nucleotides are TGTGCCACTCAGGGACTTGATTCTGAAAAACTGTTTTTT.